These 26 T cell receptor beta chains originate from one sample sequenced in a study of human thymus T cells. Resections removed during corrective heart surgery provided the thymus tissue used. Only in-frame clones appear in the TCRdb table, and some are missing; sequencing was by immunoSEQ multiplex PCR. The table shows around 120,000 clones, with around 94% occurring only once. Specimen: thymus tissue. These receptors were taken from a boy younger than two with a congenital heart defect but otherwise immunologically healthy.

The rearrangement links TRBV9 to TRBJ1-2; D is possibly TRBD1 (5 bases). The germline gives CDR1 SGDLS, CDR2 YYNGEE. The CDR3 is made up of 21 amino acids. V lost 0 bases and J lost 3, with 30 bases in between. The chain's CDR3 is CASSVVPNDPGGVTIHYGYTF. CDR3 DNA sequence: TGTGCCAGCAGCGTAGTCCCAAATGACCCGGGAGGGGTAACTATTCACTATGGCTACACCTTC.

J is TRBJ2-3 and V is TRBV4-3; 9 positions match TRBD2. V shed 0 bases, J shed 4 bases, and the junction held 8 bases outside the gene matches. The V gene's germline CDR1 is LGHNA and CDR2 YSLEER. CDR3 length: 17 amino acids. The CDR3, as DNA: TGCGCCAGCAGCCAAGATCTATGGCGGGGGGGGGCAGATACGCAGTATTTT. Protein sequence: CASSQDLWRGGADTQYF.

The chain joins TRBV18 to TRBJ2-7; no definite D call. The CDR3 totals 12 residues. V was trimmed by 3 bases and J by 3 bases, leaving 6 bases between them. Germline V CDR1 and CDR2: KGHSH, LQKENI. The CDR3 is CASSPDVYEQYF. The CDR3 DNA reads TGTGCCAGCTCACCGGACGTCTACGAGCAGTACTTC.

This rearrangement joins TRBV30 to TRBJ2-1, with D uncertain. V lost 6 bases and J lost 2, with 20 bases in between. Germline V gene lookup returns CDR1 GTSNPN and CDR2 SVGIG (reference sequence). This CDR3 is 16 amino acids long. The CDR3: CACLAPRRLAYNEQFF. The CDR3 nucleotides read TGTGCCTGTCTGGCGCCGAGACGGCTGGCCTACAATGAGCAGTTCTTC.

This chain links TRBV30 with TRBJ2-7; D unclear. This CDR3 is 13 amino acids long. V was cut by 0 bases and J by 7 bases, with 13 bases left in between. Germline V gene lookup returns CDR1 GTSNPN and CDR2 SVGIG (reference sequence). The CDR3 is CAWSVEASGEQYF. In DNA, the CDR3 is TGTGCCTGGAGTGTAGAGGCGTCGGGTGAGCAGTACTTC.

This sequence joins TRBV19 and TRBJ1-5, with a weak D call TRBD1 (5 bases). The CDR3 consists of 15 residues. CDR1 and CDR2 (germline): LNHDA, SQIVND (reference sequence). The V end lost 0 bases, the J end lost 1 base, and 7 bases lay between the germline ends. CDR3 DNA: TGTGCCAGTAGTATAGATCAGGGAAGCAATCAGCCCCAGCATTTT. This gives the protein CASSIDQGSNQPQHF.

This clone has just one count. The V gene is TRBV5-1, the J gene TRBJ2-7, with TRBD1 matching over 10 bases. Germline V gene lookup returns CDR1 SGHRS and CDR2 YFSETQ. CDR3 size: 15 residues. V shed 4 bases and J 9 bases; nucleotides not matched to a gene: 13. The CDR3 DNA is TGCGCCAGCAGCCCCAGGGGTTGGGACAGGGGATCGCAGTACTTC. It codes for CASSPRGWDRGSQYF.

The chain has TRBV21-1 and TRBJ1-5; the tabulated D call, TRBD1, remains unverified against the DNA. TRBV21-1 is marked as a pseudogene. This CDR3 comprises 15 residues. The chain's CDR3 is CASGPGTGGNQPQHF. The CDR3 DNA reads as TGTGCCAGCGGCCCCGGGACAGGGGGCAATCAGCCCCAGCATTTT.

The J gene is TRBJ2-7, the V gene TRBV27; no clear D gene. V lost 6 bases, J lost 2 bases, and 17 bases lay in between. The CDR3 runs to 15 residues. CDR1 MNHEY and CDR2 SMNVEV come from the germline V gene (reference sequence). CDR3 sequence (DNA): TGTGCCAGCAGCCAACTTCATGGCCCTCCCTACGAGCAGTACTTC. Its translation is CASSQLHGPPYEQYF.

V usage is TRBV14 and J usage is TRBJ1-1; D not certain. Between the trimmed V and J ends, which lost 0 bases and 4 bases, there was a span of 9 bases. The CDR3 sequence is 14 residues long. Germline V gives CDR1 SGHDN, CDR2 FVKESK. The CDR3 coding sequence is TGTGCCAGCAGCCAAGAATCGGGTAGCACTGAAGCTTTCTTT. Amino acids: CASSQESGSTEAFF.

The chain joins TRBV28 to TRBJ2-1; 9 bases map to TRBD2. The CDR3 sequence is 12 residues long. The germline V gene has CDR1 MDHEN and CDR2 SYDVKM. The V segment lost 5 bases and the J segment 14 bases; nucleotides outside the gene matches: 7. The CDR3 reads CASSPLAGREFF. DNA of the CDR3: TGTGCCAGCAGTCCCCTAGCGGGGAGGGAGTTCTTC.

V usage is TRBV27 and J usage is TRBJ2-7, with D unresolved. With 5 bases removed from V and 6 bases from J, the gap between germline ends came to 8 bases. CDR3 length: 11 amino acids. Germline CDR1 MNHEY, CDR2 SMNVEV (reference sequence). This CDR3 reads CASSTVGEQYF. The CDR3 DNA is TGTGCCAGCAGTACCGTGGGCGAGCAGTACTTC.

This clone was seen a single time. J is TRBJ2-7 and V is TRBV18; the match to TRBD2 covers 14 bases. This CDR3 has 17 residues. J gave up 6 bases and V 4 bases, and 11 bases lay outside the gene matches. CDR1 and CDR2 (germline): KGHSH, LQKENI. The CDR3 region has the DNA TGTGCCAGCTCACGTGGACTAGCGGGGGGCCGCCTTGGCGAGCAGTACTTC. It translates to CASSRGLAGGRLGEQYF.

This clone was counted a single time. The chain uses TRBV7-8 and TRBJ2-1, with TRBD2 identical over 11 bases. Trimming took 5 bases from V and 5 from J; bases not matched to a gene: 8. The CDR3 runs to 16 residues. CDR1 is SGHVS and CDR2 is FQNEAQ in the germline V gene. The CDR3 is CASSPDIAGGHNEQFF. CDR3 nucleotide sequence: TGTGCCAGCAGCCCAGATATAGCGGGGGGGCACAATGAGCAGTTCTTC. The variable domain in full, completed from reference TRBV7-8 and TRBJ2-1, reads GAGVSQSPRYKVAKRGQDVALRCDPISGHVSLFWYQQALGQGPEFLTYFQNEAQLDKSGLPSDRFFAERPEGSVSTLKIQRTQQEDSAVYLCASSPDIAGGHNEQFFGPGTRLTVL.

The DNA of the CDR3 is TGCGCCAGCAGCTCTGAGGGGCGATCCTACAATGAGCAGTTCTTC. Translated, it gives CASSSEGRSYNEQFF. This chain uses TRBV5-1 with TRBJ2-1; D may be TRBD1 or TRBD2 (5 bases each). Trimming took off 3 bases at V and 1 base at J, with 11 bases between the two ends. CDR1 is SGHRS and CDR2 is YFSETQ in the germline V gene. The CDR3 extends over 15 amino acids.

The rearrangement joins TRBV9 to TRBJ2-7; a possible D gene is TRBD2 (7 bases). Trimming left V 0 bases short and J 5 bases short, with 12 bases between. This CDR3 is built from 14 residues. From germline, CDR1 is SGDLS and CDR2 YYNGEE. CDR3 DNA: TGTGCCAGCAGCGTAGGGGGAGGGGGGAACGAGCAGTACTTC. It codes for CASSVGGGGNEQYF. The variable domain in full, completed from reference TRBV9 and TRBJ2-7, reads DSGVTQTPKHLITATGQRVTLRCSPRSGDLSVYWYQQSLDQGLQFLIQYYNGEERAKGNILERFSAQQFPDLHSELNLSSLELGDSALYFCASSVGGGGNEQYFGPGTRLTVT.

The CDR3 loop reads CASSLGQGKNEQYF. The CDR3 DNA reads as TGTGCCAGCAGCCTGGGACAGGGTAAGAACGAGCAGTACTTC. J is TRBJ2-7 and V is TRBV5-5; 9 nucleotides align to TRBD1. J gave up 5 bases and V 4 bases, and 7 bases lay outside the gene matches. The CDR3 runs 14 residues. Germline assignment: CDR1 SGHKS and CDR2 YYEKEE (reference sequence). Filled out from reference TRBV5-5 and TRBJ2-7, the complete variable domain reads DAGVTQSPTHLIKTRGQQVTLRCSPISGHKSVSWYQQVLGQGPQFIFQYYEKEERGRGNFPDRFSARQFPNYSSELNVNALLLGDSALYLCASSLGQGKNEQYFGPGTRLTVT.

This clone showed up just once. The V call is TRBV11-2, the J call TRBJ2-1, with D unresolved. V was clipped by 5 bases and J by 4 bases, with 9 bases between them. Per germline, CDR1 SGHAT and CDR2 FQNNGV. This CDR3 has 13 residues. CDR3 protein: CASSRTLYNEQFF. In DNA, the CDR3 is TGTGCCAGCAGCCGAACCCTTTACAATGAGCAGTTCTTC.

This chain joins TRBV9 and TRBJ1-3; D unresolved. CDR3 length: 17 residues. Deletions cut 0 bases from V and 4 bases from J, with 17 bases between. Germline V gives CDR1 SGDLS, CDR2 YYNGEE. CDR3 in amino acids: CASSVEKTPAEGNTIYF. CDR3 nucleotides: TGTGCCAGCAGCGTAGAAAAGACTCCCGCAGAAGGAAACACCATATATTTT.

The CDR3 region has the DNA TGCGCCAGCAGCCAAGTCGCGGGGAATCATCAGCCCCAGCATTTT. Translated, it gives CASSQVAGNHQPQHF. The chain uses TRBV4-1 and TRBJ1-5; D ambiguous. This CDR3 contains 15 residues. From germline, CDR1 is MGHRA and CDR2 YSYEKL. V was clipped by 1 base and J by 5 bases, with 12 bases between them.

This chain connects TRBV10-3 to TRBJ1-2; 8 nucleotides line up with TRBD1. The trim removed 0 bases at V and 2 bases at J, leaving 8 bases unmatched. This CDR3 has 17 residues. Germline loops: CDR1 ENHRY, CDR2 SYGVKD. The CDR3 nucleotides read TGTGCCATCAGTGAGTCGCGGAGGACAGGGCCCAACTATGGCTACACCTTC. This codes for CAISESRRTGPNYGYTF.

This chain joins TRBV7-9 and TRBJ2-2; D may be TRBD1 (5 bases). The CDR3 extends over 17 amino acids. From germline, CDR1 is SEHNR and CDR2 FQNEAQ (reference sequence). V lost 1 base to trimming and J lost 3 bases, with 15 bases between them. The CDR3 sequence is CASSLGDPDSYTGELFF. The CDR3 nucleotides are TGTGCCAGCAGCTTAGGGGATCCTGACAGTTACACCGGGGAGCTGTTTTTT. Combining the CDR3 with reference TRBV7-9 and TRBJ2-2 gives the whole variable domain DTGVSQNPRHKITKRGQNVTFRCDPISEHNRLYWYRQTLGQGPEFLTYFQNEAQLEKSRLLSDRFSAERPKGSFSTLEIQRTEQGDSAMYLCASSLGDPDSYTGELFFGEGSRLTVL.

This chain uses TRBV10-2 with TRBJ1-2; D is unresolved. V shed 5 bases and J shed 8 bases, with 12 bases lying between them. The CDR3 runs to 12 residues. Germline V gene lookup returns CDR1 WSHSY and CDR2 SAAADI. The CDR3 is CASSRPPGGYTF. For the CDR3, the DNA is TGCGCCAGCAGTAGACCCCCGGGGGGCTACACCTTC.

The chain carries TRBV4-1 and TRBJ2-2; maybe TRBD2 (6 bases). CDR1 is MGHRA, CDR2 YSYEKL, per germline. This CDR3 has 15 amino acids. V was clipped by 0 bases and J by 8 bases, with 13 bases between them. DNA for the CDR3: TGCGCCAGCAGCCAAGATTCTCGGGGGAAGGGGGAGCTGTTTTTT. The encoded protein is CASSQDSRGKGELFF.

This CDR3 reads CASSSQLKHKQGTDTQYF. The CDR3 coding sequence is TGTGCCAGCAGTTCACAGCTAAAACACAAACAGGGCACAGATACGCAGTATTTT. This chain uses TRBV28 with TRBJ2-3, with D tentatively TRBD1 (5 bases). Per germline, CDR1 MDHEN and CDR2 SYDVKM. Deletions cut 4 bases from V and 1 base from J, with 21 bases between. The CDR3 has 18 amino acids.

As concerns this clone: This CDR3 is also generated by other DNA sequences in the sample. The chain is built from TRBV30 and TRBJ2-5, with TRBD2 matching 8 bases. Losses at the gene ends were 0 bases for V and 4 bases for J; bases not matched to a gene: 4. The CDR3 spans 14 residues. Germline assignment: CDR1 GTSNPN and CDR2 SVGIG (reference sequence). The CDR3 here is CAWSVGLAGETQYF. Here the CDR3 DNA reads TGTGCCTGGAGTGTAGGTCTAGCGGGAGAGACCCAGTACTTC.